Presented here are 6 T cell receptor beta chains from one specimen sequenced in a study of beta chain features in type 1 diabetes. The entirety of the isolated RNA underwent reverse transcription, so expressed TCRB transcripts were sequenced. Clones were read by immunoSEQ multiplex PCR, and TCRdb kept only the in-frame ones, dropping some. The sample has about 900,000 clones, roughly 15% seen once. The specimen sequenced was naive CD4+ T cells from blood. These receptors originate from a woman in her late teens or twenties in good health.

The chain employs TRBV15 and TRBJ2-6, with 7 bases identical to TRBD1. This CDR3 has 18 amino acids. Losses at the gene ends were 2 bases for V and 2 bases for J; bases not matched to a gene: 9. CDR1 LNHNV and CDR2 YYDKDF come from the germline V gene (reference sequence). CDR3 sequence reads: CATSRKRGGWTGANVLTF. The DNA of the CDR3 is TGTGCCACCAGCAGAAAGAGAGGGGGCTGGACTGGGGCCAACGTCCTGACTTTC.

This clone showed up just a few times. The J gene is TRBJ2-1, the V gene TRBV7-3, with D perhaps TRBD1 (5 bases). The germline CDR1 and CDR2 sequences are SGHTA and FQGTGA. The V gene lost 5 bases and the J gene lost 4 bases, with 12 bases spanning the gap. CDR3 length: 14 residues. This chain's CDR3 is CASSARGEYNEQFF. DNA for the CDR3: TGTGCCAGCAGCGCAAGGGGCGAATACAATGAGCAGTTCTTC.

The chain recombines TRBV7-2 with TRBJ1-1; D ambiguous. Germline CDR1 reads SGHTA; CDR2 reads FQGNSA. V was trimmed by 1 base and J by 1 base, leaving 10 bases between them. This CDR3 region has 15 residues. The CDR3 DNA reads TGTGCCAGCAGCTTAGTCTGGTCTCGGAACACTGAAGCTTTCTTT. Translated, it gives CASSLVWSRNTEAFF.

With regard to this clone: A read error may produce the germline difference seen at one junction end. The chain carries TRBV5-1 and TRBJ2-4, with 8 bases that match TRBD1. CDR3 size: 16 residues. Germline lookup yields CDR1 SGHRS and CDR2 YFSETQ. The CDR3 DNA sequence: TGCGCCAGCAGTCCGGGACAGGTTCTAGCCAAAAACATTCAGCACTTC. Translated, it gives CASSPGQVLAKNIQHF. Looking up the rest from reference TRBV5-1 and TRBJ2-4 gives the full variable domain: KAGVTQTPRYLIKTRGQQVTLSCSPISGHRSVSWYQQTPGQGLQFLFEYFSETQRNKGNFPGRFSGRQFSNSRSEMNVSTLELGDSALYLCASSPGQVLAKNIQHFGAGTRLSVL.

The sample holds a few counts of this clone. One end of the junction does not line up with germline, which may come from a read error. The V gene is TRBV29-1, the J gene TRBJ2-1; D uncertain. Germline loops: CDR1 SQVTM, CDR2 ANQGSEA. CDR3 size: 16 residues. The CDR3 spells CSVEVVVGPVSNEQLF. The CDR3 nucleotides are TGCAGCGTTGAAGTAGTAGTAGGCCCAGTTTCCAATGAGCAGCTCTTC.

The chain recombines TRBV4-3 with TRBJ2-1; possibly TRBD1 or TRBD2 for D (6 bases each). Germline CDR1 is LGHNA and CDR2 is YSLEER. Trimming pared 0 bases from V and 3 bases from J, leaving 9 bases between. The CDR3 extends over 15 amino acids. The CDR3 sequence is CASSQDGGRYNEQFF. The CDR3, as DNA: TGCGCCAGCAGCCAAGATGGGGGGCGCTACAATGAGCAGTTCTTC.